The rows below give T cell receptor beta chains drawn from one sample of a study of control samples from healthy donors and cancer patients. The table came from immunoSEQ multiplex PCR; TCRdb's copy has only in-frame clones and leaves some out. Of over 150,000 clones in the sample, around 94% are singletons; the top ten hold 11% to 15%. Sequenced material: PBMCs. All receptors come from a man in his 60s with colorectal cancer. Both conserved end residues are part of each CDR3. The D gene is left open where the match is weak. Clone size appears in some rows only: once, few, many, or a class for an expanded clone.

v_gene: TRBV4-1
d_gene: .
j_gene: TRBJ1-1
abundance: .
CDR3nt: TGCGCCAGCAGCCAAGATCAGGGGCAGACCACTGAAGCTTTCTTT
CDR3aa: CASSQDQGQTTEAFF

v_gene: TRBV7-2
d_gene: TRBD2
j_gene: TRBJ2-3
abundance: .
CDR3nt: TGTGCCAGCAGCTTAGGGCGGGGGGGCGGCACAGATACGCAGTATTTT
CDR3aa: CASSLGRGGGTDTQYF

v_gene: TRBV6-5
d_gene: .
j_gene: TRBJ1-2
abundance: .
CDR3nt: TGTGCCAGCCAGGGCCCCGGTAACTATGGCTACACCTTC
CDR3aa: CASQGPGNYGYTF

v_gene: TRBV19
d_gene: .
j_gene: TRBJ1-2
abundance: once
CDR3nt: TGTGCCAGTAGTATAGACAGCGACTATGGCTACACCTTC
CDR3aa: CASSIDSDYGYTF

v_gene: TRBV4-1
d_gene: .
j_gene: TRBJ1-2
abundance: .
CDR3nt: TGCGCCAGCAGCCAAGGGGGCCAAGGATCAGGCTACACCTTC
CDR3aa: CASSQGGQGSGYTF

v_gene: TRBV5-6
d_gene: .
j_gene: TRBJ1-5
abundance: .
CDR3nt: TGTGCCAGCAGCGTCGGAGGTCCCAATCAGCCCCAGCATTTT
CDR3aa: CASSVGGPNQPQHF

v_gene: TRBV27
d_gene: .
j_gene: TRBJ1-2
abundance: .
CDR3nt: TGTGCCAGCAAAATTCCAGGACAGAACTATGGCTACACCTTC
CDR3aa: CASKIPGQNYGYTF

v_gene: TRBV7-9
d_gene: TRBD2
j_gene: TRBJ2-3
abundance: .
CDR3nt: TGTGCCAGCAGCTTAGAAGCGGGGGCCCCCACAGATACGCAGTATTTT
CDR3aa: CASSLEAGAPTDTQYF

v_gene: TRBV7-9
d_gene: .
j_gene: TRBJ2-1
abundance: .
CDR3nt: TGTGCCAGCAACCCTCGGGCGGGCGACGGTGAGCAGTTCTTC
CDR3aa: CASNPRAGDGEQFF

v_gene: TRBV30
d_gene: .
j_gene: TRBJ1-4
abundance: .
CDR3nt: TGTGCCTGGAGTGAAATTGCAACTAATGAAAAACTGTTTTTT
CDR3aa: CAWSEIATNEKLFF

v_gene: TRBV5-1
d_gene: .
j_gene: TRBJ1-1
abundance: .
CDR3nt: TGCGCCAGCAGCTTGGTATTCGGACAGCTGAACACTGAAGCTTTCTTT
CDR3aa: CASSLVFGQLNTEAFF

v_gene: TRBV24-1
d_gene: .
j_gene: TRBJ2-3
abundance: medium-sized
CDR3nt: TGTGCCACCAGTACACATGATGAAACCCAGGGGGGTCATGGCACAGATACGCAGTATTTT
CDR3aa: CATSTHDETQGGHGTDTQYF

v_gene: TRBV18
d_gene: TRBD1
j_gene: TRBJ2-7
abundance: .
CDR3nt: TGTGCCAGCTCACCGAATGACAGGGGGAAATCCTACGAGCAGTACTTC
CDR3aa: CASSPNDRGKSYEQYF

v_gene: TRBV29-1
d_gene: .
j_gene: TRBJ1-3
abundance: few
CDR3nt: TGCAGCGTGCAGCAACACTCTGGAAACACCATATATTTT
CDR3aa: CSVQQHSGNTIYF

v_gene: TRBV4-3
d_gene: TRBD1
j_gene: TRBJ2-5
abundance: .
CDR3nt: TGCGCCAGCAGCCAAGGGACAGGGGCCCAAGAGACCCAGTACTTC
CDR3aa: CASSQGTGAQETQYF

v_gene: TRBV4-1
d_gene: .
j_gene: TRBJ1-1
abundance: .
CDR3nt: TGCGCCAGCAGCCGAGAGGGAGTGGGCACTGAAGCTTTCTTT
CDR3aa: CASSREGVGTEAFF

v_gene: TRBV10-3
d_gene: .
j_gene: TRBJ1-2
abundance: .
CDR3nt: TGTGCCATCAGTGACACAGCCAAGGACTATGGCTACACCTTC
CDR3aa: CAISDTAKDYGYTF

v_gene: TRBV29-1
d_gene: TRBD2
j_gene: TRBJ2-7
abundance: .
CDR3nt: TGCAGCGTTGAGGGACTAGCGGGGTTCTCCTACGAGCAGTACTTC
CDR3aa: CSVEGLAGFSYEQYF

v_gene: TRBV10-2
d_gene: TRBD2
j_gene: TRBJ2-2
abundance: .
CDR3nt: TGCGCCAGCAGCGGACTAGCGGGGTCCGGGGAGCTGTTTTTT
CDR3aa: CASSGLAGSGELFF

v_gene: TRBV2
d_gene: TRBD1
j_gene: TRBJ2-5
abundance: few
CDR3nt: TGTGCCAGCAGAGGATTCCAGGGGGCCGGGGAGACCCAGTACTTC
CDR3aa: CASRGFQGAGETQYF

v_gene: TRBV6-2/TRBV6-3
d_gene: .
j_gene: TRBJ2-7
abundance: .
CDR3nt: TGTGCCAGCATCCCGCTTGGCGGCACCTCCTACGAGCAGTACTTC
CDR3aa: CASIPLGGTSYEQYF

v_gene: TRBV19
d_gene: .
j_gene: TRBJ2-7
abundance: few
CDR3nt: TGTGCCAGTAGGGGACCCTCCCACTACGAGCAGTACTTC
CDR3aa: CASRGPSHYEQYF

v_gene: TRBV29-1
d_gene: .
j_gene: TRBJ1-2
abundance: .
CDR3nt: TGCAGCGCGGGGGAGGGGATGAATGGCTACACCTTC
CDR3aa: CSAGEGMNGYTF

v_gene: TRBV19
d_gene: .
j_gene: TRBJ2-3
abundance: .
CDR3nt: TGTGCCAGTAGTATCCGGCAGGCAACAGATACGCAGTATTTT
CDR3aa: CASSIRQATDTQYF

v_gene: TRBV23-1
d_gene: .
j_gene: TRBJ2-5
abundance: .
CDR3nt: TGCGCCAGCAGTCAGCCCTTATCGGGCCGTATACAAGAGACCCAGTACTTC
CDR3aa: CASSQPLSGRIQETQYF

v_gene: TRBV19
d_gene: TRBD1
j_gene: TRBJ1-4
abundance: .
CDR3nt: TGTGCCAGTAGTATATTACAGGGGGCGGCTAATGAAAAACTGTTTTTT
CDR3aa: CASSILQGAANEKLFF

v_gene: TRBV11-3
d_gene: .
j_gene: TRBJ1-1
abundance: .
CDR3nt: TGTGCCAGCAGCTTAGATCGTATGTCTGAAGCTTTCTTT
CDR3aa: CASSLDRMSEAFF

v_gene: TRBV9
d_gene: .
j_gene: TRBJ1-4
abundance: .
CDR3nt: TGTGCCAGCAGCTTGACTGGGGCAGGGCCTAATGAAAAACTGTTTTTT
CDR3aa: CASSLTGAGPNEKLFF

v_gene: TRBV24-1
d_gene: TRBD1
j_gene: TRBJ1-1
abundance: .
CDR3nt: TGTGCCACCAGTGATTCGGGGACAGGGGGTACCAAAGCTTTCTTT
CDR3aa: CATSDSGTGGTKAFF

v_gene: TRBV9
d_gene: .
j_gene: TRBJ2-2
abundance: .
CDR3nt: TGTGCCAGCAGCGTAGTTCCACTACAAGGGGAGCTGTTTTTT
CDR3aa: CASSVVPLQGELFF

v_gene: TRBV7-2
d_gene: TRBD1
j_gene: TRBJ1-1
abundance: .
CDR3nt: TGTGCCAGCAGCTTAGGGACAGGTTTGAACACTGAAGCTTTCTTT
CDR3aa: CASSLGTGLNTEAFF

v_gene: TRBV3-1/TRBV3-2
d_gene: .
j_gene: TRBJ1-1
abundance: .
CDR3nt: TGTGCCAGCAGCCCACGGAAGATGAACACTGAAGCTTTCTTT
CDR3aa: CASSPRKMNTEAFF

v_gene: TRBV5-4
d_gene: .
j_gene: TRBJ2-3
abundance: .
CDR3nt: TGTGCCAGCAGCCCGGTGGTCAGTGGGGGCACAGATACGCAGTATTTT
CDR3aa: CASSPVVSGGTDTQYF

v_gene: TRBV3-1/TRBV3-2
d_gene: .
j_gene: TRBJ2-2
abundance: .
CDR3nt: TGTGCCAGCAGCCAAGCCCGGGAGCTGTTTTTT
CDR3aa: CASSQARELFF

v_gene: TRBV18
d_gene: .
j_gene: TRBJ2-7
abundance: .
CDR3nt: TGTGCCAGCTCTCCTCCTGACAGAGATTCCTACGAGCAGTACTTC
CDR3aa: CASSPPDRDSYEQYF

v_gene: TRBV10-3
d_gene: .
j_gene: TRBJ1-1
abundance: .
CDR3nt: TGTGCCATCCGGAGACGGGAGGGTGACACTGAAGCTTTCTTT
CDR3aa: CAIRRREGDTEAFF

v_gene: TRBV25-1
d_gene: .
j_gene: TRBJ1-3
abundance: .
CDR3nt: TGTGCCAGCAGTGGCCCGACTGCCATGGGAAACACCATATATTTT
CDR3aa: CASSGPTAMGNTIYF

v_gene: TRBV10-2
d_gene: .
j_gene: TRBJ2-7
abundance: .
CDR3nt: TGCGCCAGCAGGACGAGCGGCTACGAGCAGTACTTC
CDR3aa: CASRTSGYEQYF

v_gene: TRBV2
d_gene: .
j_gene: TRBJ2-7
abundance: .
CDR3nt: TGTGCCAGCAGTAGCCGGCCCCCACGAGGGGGGGTGGGAGAGCAGTACTTC
CDR3aa: CASSSRPPRGGVGEQYF

v_gene: TRBV6-6
d_gene: .
j_gene: TRBJ1-5
abundance: .
CDR3nt: TGTGCCAGCAGTTACTCGCAGGTCAATCAGCCCCAGCATTTT
CDR3aa: CASSYSQVNQPQHF

v_gene: TRBV5-1
d_gene: .
j_gene: TRBJ1-1
abundance: .
CDR3nt: TGCGCCAGCAGCTTGTGGGGCCAGGGCACTGAAGCTTTCTTT
CDR3aa: CASSLWGQGTEAFF

v_gene: TRBV5-5
d_gene: .
j_gene: TRBJ2-5
abundance: .
CDR3nt: TGTGCCAGCAGCAGGGGGGGAGCTCAAGAGACCCAGTACTTC
CDR3aa: CASSRGGAQETQYF

v_gene: TRBV10-2
d_gene: TRBD1
j_gene: TRBJ2-7
abundance: .
CDR3nt: TGCGCCAGCAGTGCAACAGGGGTCGAGCAGTACTTC
CDR3aa: CASSATGVEQYF

v_gene: TRBV5-4
d_gene: .
j_gene: TRBJ1-4
abundance: .
CDR3nt: TGTGCCAGCAGCCTACAGGGATATGAAAAACTGTTTTTT
CDR3aa: CASSLQGYEKLFF

v_gene: TRBV19
d_gene: TRBD1
j_gene: TRBJ1-5
abundance: .
CDR3nt: TGTGCCAGTAGCCGCTTACAGGGGAAGAATCAGCCCCAGCATTTT
CDR3aa: CASSRLQGKNQPQHF

v_gene: TRBV4-2
d_gene: .
j_gene: TRBJ2-3
abundance: .
CDR3nt: TGTGCTTCGGGGGGCAGTACAGATACGCAGTATTTT
CDR3aa: CASGGSTDTQYF

v_gene: TRBV18
d_gene: .
j_gene: TRBJ1-1
abundance: .
CDR3nt: TGTGCCAGCTCACCAGGTCAGGGCACTGAAGCTTTCTTT
CDR3aa: CASSPGQGTEAFF